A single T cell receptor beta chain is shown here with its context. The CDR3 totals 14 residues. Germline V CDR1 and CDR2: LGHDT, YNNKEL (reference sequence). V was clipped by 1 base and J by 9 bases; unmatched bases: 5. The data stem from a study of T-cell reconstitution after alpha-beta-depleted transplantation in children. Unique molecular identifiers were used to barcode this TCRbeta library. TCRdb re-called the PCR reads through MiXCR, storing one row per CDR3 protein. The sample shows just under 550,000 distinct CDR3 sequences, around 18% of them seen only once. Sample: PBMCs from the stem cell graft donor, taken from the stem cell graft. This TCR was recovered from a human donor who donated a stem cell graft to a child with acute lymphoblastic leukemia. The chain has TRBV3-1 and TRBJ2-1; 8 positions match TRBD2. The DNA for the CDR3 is TGTGCCAGCAGCCAAGCCAGCGGGGGCGGTGAGCAGTTCTTC. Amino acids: CASSQASGGGEQFF.